This TCR beta chain derives from a study of tumor-infiltrating lymphocytes in primary liver carcinoma. In the study overall: Samples yielded about 3.5 to 7.5 million productive TCRbeta reads, similar across tissue types. Study outcomes and limitations: Among the pair types, tumor region pairs showed more overlap than tumor-adjacent and tumor-blood pairs.

In addition to blood RNA drawn from unsorted whole blood, germline DNA was extracted. An approximately 4-milliliter peripheral blood sample was collected before surgery. As to this clonotype: The antigen remains unidentified.

Germline V gene data show CDR1 as LGHNA and CDR2 as YSLEER. V was clipped by 0 bases and J by 7 bases, with 13 bases between them. The CDR3 has 14 amino acids. Starting from approximately 470 ng of total RNA, TCR beta cDNA was produced with a primer in the constant region. Three-round nested multiplex PCR performed with slightly modified ARM-PCR produced the TCR beta libraries. PCR rounds one and two used TRBV1-TRBV30 forward primers with a C-beta reverse primer for around 9 cycles each. Using its own MiXCR run on the multiplex PCR reads, TCRdb lists one record per CDR3 protein. This sample has 300,000 to 400,000 distinct CDR3 sequences; about 61% occur once, and the top ten carry about 6.3%.

V gene TRBV4-3 combines with J gene TRBJ2-7; D remains unclear. The source material was peripheral blood. The receptor was isolated from a man between 40 and 49 years old with primary liver carcinoma and hepatitis B virus infection. The CDR3 sequence is CASSQEVLTLEQYF. CDR3 nucleotides: TGCGCCAGCAGCCAAGAAGTCCTTACTTTGGAGCAGTACTTC.